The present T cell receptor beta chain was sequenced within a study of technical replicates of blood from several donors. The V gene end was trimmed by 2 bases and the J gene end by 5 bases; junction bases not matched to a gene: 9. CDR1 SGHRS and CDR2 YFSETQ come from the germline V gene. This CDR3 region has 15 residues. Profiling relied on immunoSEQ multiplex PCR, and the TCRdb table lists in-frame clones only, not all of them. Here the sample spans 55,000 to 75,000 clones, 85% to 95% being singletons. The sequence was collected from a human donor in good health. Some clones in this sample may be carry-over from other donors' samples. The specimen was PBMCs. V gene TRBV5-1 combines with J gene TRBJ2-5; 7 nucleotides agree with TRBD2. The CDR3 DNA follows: TGCGCCAGCAGCTTAGAAGCGGGGAAGGGGGAGACCCAGTACTTC. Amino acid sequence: CASSLEAGKGETQYF. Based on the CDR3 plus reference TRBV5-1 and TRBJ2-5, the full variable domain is KAGVTQTPRYLIKTRGQQVTLSCSPISGHRSVSWYQQTPGQGLQFLFEYFSETQRNKGNFPGRFSGRQFSNSRSEMNVSTLELGDSALYLCASSLEAGKGETQYFGPGTRLLVL.